Given below is one TCR beta chain in context. This clonotype was seen more than once but under ten times. Its binding antigen is unknown. Base qualities are not recorded, but no much larger clone differs from it by a single base. Libraries were prepared through PCR. Instrument on record: Illumina HiSeq 2500. TCR libraries were prepared with molecular barcoding, using unique molecular identifiers to normalize TCRbeta repertoire quantification. TCRdb ran its own pipeline on the public reads, namely fastp trimming at Q25 and MiXCR clone calling, and kept in-frame beta chains. Rows with a matching CDR3 protein are joined into one entry that keeps the most common DNA and genes. The sample table holds about 200,000 distinct CDR3 sequences, of which 6.3% were seen once. The biggest ten clones account for roughly 4.7% of the sample. In light of the paper, this sample's treatment or condition label describes: allogeneic hematopoietic cell transplantation with graft depleted of TCRalphabeta T cells and CD19 B cells. TCRalphabeta/CD19-depleted allogeneic hematopoietic cell grafts were given to the transplant recipients, all of whom were children.

For CDR1 and CDR2, the germline V gene (reference sequence) lists DFQATT and SNEGSKA. The cysteine opens and the phenylalanine closes a CDR3 of 16 amino acids. CDR3 DNA only is kept here, 48 bases in frame from base 1. V is pruned by 6 bases and J by 7 bases, leaving 10 bases of the junction without a gene match. The record originates from a study of T-cell reconstitution after alpha-beta-depleted transplantation in children (TCRdb year 2016). Some background on the complete study: Using TCR repertoire profiling, the study followed T-cell immune reconstitution in a quantitative way in children after TCRalphabeta/CD19-depleted allogeneic hematopoietic cell transplantation.

Summary of the overall study and its limitations: Over the following months the frequencies of hyperexpanded clones went down, and after one year T-cell counts and TCRbeta diversity were mostly credited to newly produced T cells. The apparently early alphabetaT-cell count recovery about two months after transplant was reportedly dependent on only several hundred rapidly expanded clones derived from non-depleted graft cells. The high TCRbeta diversity at day 60 in some patients was ascribed to recipient T cells and intrathymic progenitors that had survived conditioning.

Sequencing used PBMCs, obtained before TCRalphabeta/CD19-depleted stem cell transplant. The TCR sequence derives from a girl under three years old with combined immunodeficiency, due to receive a stem cell transplant. The chain links TRBV20-1 with TRBJ1-6; a stretch of 12 junction bases matches TRBD1. The CDR3 is CSARGTGGSTNSPLHF. The DNA is as follows: TGCAGTGCAAGGGGGACAGGGGGCTCCACCAATTCACCCCTCCACTTT.